The entry below gives a single T cell receptor beta chain sequence along with its context. The sample is drawn from a study of cytomegalovirus exposure and HLA in healthy donors. Overall study: An analysis done earlier identified about 120 million unique TCR beta sequences from 200 million or so T cells. From donors who were HLA-typed, an early data release held 81 million or so unique TCRs. Of 350 to 400 genotyped donors, about 81% grouped in the Caucasian-associated ancestry cluster.

60 Vbeta and 13 Jbeta primers were used in PCR. Measured with immunoSEQ multiplex PCR; TCRdb has only the in-frame clones, and not every one. Seen here are approximately 130,000 clones, about 61% observed once, and the top ten hold 2% to 2.5%. CDR1 is SGDLS, CDR2 YYNGEE, per germline. This CDR3 has 13 amino acids. Trimming shortened V by 3 bases and J by 2 bases, and 8 bases separated the two germline ends. This receptor was obtained from a middle-aged woman in good health and CMV-seronegative. This chain joins TRBV9 and TRBJ2-5; D not resolved. Specimen: PBMCs. This chain's CDR3 is CASSAYSQETQYF. CDR3 nucleotide sequence: TGTGCCAGCAGCGCATACAGTCAAGAGACCCAGTACTTC.